This T cell receptor beta chain was identified during a study of cytomegalovirus exposure and HLA in healthy donors. Worth noting for this clone: Its antigen remains unknown.

Regarding the study as a whole: With further analysis later on, most CMV-associated TCR beta chains appeared HLA-restricted. Many donors shared some public TCRs, even though most TCR sequences were rare. Some highly shared sequence variants likely arose as a pipeline artifact.

Researchers ran the PCR with 60 Vbeta and 13 Jbeta primers. Sequenced by immunoSEQ multiplex PCR; TCRdb stores in-frame clones only, minus some. This table holds some 140,000 clones, over 60% found once. The CDR3 extends over 18 amino acids. Trimming took 4 bases from V and 4 from J, leaving 24 bases between them. Germline V lookup: CDR1 PRHDT, CDR2 FYEKMQ (reference sequence). The gene calls are TRBV13 and TRBJ2-3, with a tentative D call TRBD2 (5 bases). Sequencing input: PBMCs. The receptor was isolated from a male donor in good health and CMV-seropositive. In DNA, the CDR3 is TGTGCCAGCAGCTCAGAATCAGCGGCGAGGTCGTATGCAGATACGCAGTATTTT. Translation: CASSSESAARSYADTQYF.